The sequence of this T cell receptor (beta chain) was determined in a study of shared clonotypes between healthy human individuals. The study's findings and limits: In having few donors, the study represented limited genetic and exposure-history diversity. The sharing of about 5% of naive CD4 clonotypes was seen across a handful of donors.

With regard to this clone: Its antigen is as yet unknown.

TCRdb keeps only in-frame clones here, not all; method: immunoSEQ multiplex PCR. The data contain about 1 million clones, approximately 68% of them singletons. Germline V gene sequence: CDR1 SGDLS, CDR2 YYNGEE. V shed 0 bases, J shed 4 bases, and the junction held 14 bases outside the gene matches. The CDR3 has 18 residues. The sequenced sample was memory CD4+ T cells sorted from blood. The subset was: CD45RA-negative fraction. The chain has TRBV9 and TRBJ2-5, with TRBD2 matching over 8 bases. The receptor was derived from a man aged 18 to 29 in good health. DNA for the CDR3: TGTGCCAGCAGCGTAGGGGCCAGCGGGGGACGTCCGGGAGAGACCCAGTACTTC. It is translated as CASSVGASGGRPGETQYF.